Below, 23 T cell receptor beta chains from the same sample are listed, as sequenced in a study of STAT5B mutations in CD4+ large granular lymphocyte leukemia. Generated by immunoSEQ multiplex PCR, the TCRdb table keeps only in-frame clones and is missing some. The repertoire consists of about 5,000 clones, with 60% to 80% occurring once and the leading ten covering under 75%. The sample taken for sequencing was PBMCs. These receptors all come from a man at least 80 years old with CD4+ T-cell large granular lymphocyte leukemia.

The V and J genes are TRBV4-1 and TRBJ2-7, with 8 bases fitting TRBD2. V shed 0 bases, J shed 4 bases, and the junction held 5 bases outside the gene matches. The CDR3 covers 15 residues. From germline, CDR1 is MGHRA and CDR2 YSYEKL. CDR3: CASSQEYGTRYEQYF. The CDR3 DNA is TGCGCCAGCAGCCAAGAATACGGGACTAGGTACGAGCAGTACTTC.

The CDR3 nucleotides read TGCGCCAGCAGCCACCGATCAGGGGGAGGTTTCGATGAGCAGTTCTTC. Translating it yields CASSHRSGGGFDEQFF. The chain recombines TRBV4-1 with TRBJ2-1; D may be TRBD1 (7 bases). V was clipped by 3 bases and J by 8 bases, with 20 bases between them. The CDR3 sequence is 16 residues long. In germline, CDR1 is MGHRA, CDR2 YSYEKL.

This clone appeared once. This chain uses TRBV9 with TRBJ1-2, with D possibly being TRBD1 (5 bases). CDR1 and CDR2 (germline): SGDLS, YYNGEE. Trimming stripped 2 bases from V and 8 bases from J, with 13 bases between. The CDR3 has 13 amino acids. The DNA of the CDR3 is TGTGCCAGCAGCGTTGGGGGGACGGACGGCTACACCTTC. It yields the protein CASSVGGTDGYTF.

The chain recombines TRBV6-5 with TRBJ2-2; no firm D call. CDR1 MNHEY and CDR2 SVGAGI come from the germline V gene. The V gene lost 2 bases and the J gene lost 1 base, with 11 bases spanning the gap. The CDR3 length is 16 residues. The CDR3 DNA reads TGTGCCAGCAGTTACATCCCGTTGATGAACACCGGGGAGCTGTTTTTT. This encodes CASSYIPLMNTGELFF.

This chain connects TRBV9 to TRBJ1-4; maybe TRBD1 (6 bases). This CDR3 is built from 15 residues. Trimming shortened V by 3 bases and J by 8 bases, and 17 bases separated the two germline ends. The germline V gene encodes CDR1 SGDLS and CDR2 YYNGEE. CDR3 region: CASSASGGGPEKLFF. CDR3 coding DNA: TGTGCCAGCAGCGCGTCTGGAGGGGGGCCAGAAAAACTGTTTTTT.

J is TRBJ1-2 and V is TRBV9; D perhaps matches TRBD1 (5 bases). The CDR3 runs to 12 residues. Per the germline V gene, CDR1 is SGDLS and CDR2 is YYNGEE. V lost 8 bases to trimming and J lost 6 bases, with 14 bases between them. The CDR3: CASRDFSDGYTF. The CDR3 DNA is TGTGCCAGTCGGGACTTTTCGGATGGCTACACCTTC. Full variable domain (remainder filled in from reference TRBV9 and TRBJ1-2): DSGVTQTPKHLITATGQRVTLRCSPRSGDLSVYWYQQSLDQGLQFLIQYYNGEERAKGNILERFSAQQFPDLHSELNLSSLELGDSALYFCASRDFSDGYTFGSGTRLTVV.

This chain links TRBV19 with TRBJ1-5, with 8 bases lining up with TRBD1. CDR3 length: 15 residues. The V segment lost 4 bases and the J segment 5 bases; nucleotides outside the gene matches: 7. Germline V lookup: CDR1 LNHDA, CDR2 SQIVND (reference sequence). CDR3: CASSTSTGGYQPQHF. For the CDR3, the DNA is TGTGCCAGTAGTACCTCTACAGGGGGTTATCAGCCCCAGCATTTT. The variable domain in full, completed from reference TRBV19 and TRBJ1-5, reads DGGITQSPKYLFRKEGQNVTLSCEQNLNHDAMYWYRQDPGQGLRLIYYSQIVNDFQKGDIAEGYSVSREKKESFPLTVTSAQKNPTAFYLCASSTSTGGYQPQHFGDGTRLSIL.

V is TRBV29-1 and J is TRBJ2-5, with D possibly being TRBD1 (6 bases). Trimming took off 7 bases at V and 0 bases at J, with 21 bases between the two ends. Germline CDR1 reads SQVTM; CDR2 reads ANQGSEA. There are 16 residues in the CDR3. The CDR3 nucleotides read TGCAGCGCGAGACCGAACAGGGAAGGTCACCAAGAGACCCAGTACTTC. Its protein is CSARPNREGHQETQYF.

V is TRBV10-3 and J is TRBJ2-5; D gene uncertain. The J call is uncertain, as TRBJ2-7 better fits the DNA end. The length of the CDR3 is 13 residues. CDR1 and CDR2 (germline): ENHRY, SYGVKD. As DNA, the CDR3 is TGTGCCATCAGTGATCTCCAGGAGCCCGAGCAGTACTTC. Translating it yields CAISDLQEPEQYF.

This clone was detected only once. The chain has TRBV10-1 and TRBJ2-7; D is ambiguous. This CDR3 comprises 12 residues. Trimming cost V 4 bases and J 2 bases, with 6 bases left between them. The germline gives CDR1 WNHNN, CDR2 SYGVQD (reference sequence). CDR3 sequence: CASSGRTYEQYF. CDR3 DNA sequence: TGCGCCAGCAGTGGAAGGACCTACGAGCAGTACTTC.

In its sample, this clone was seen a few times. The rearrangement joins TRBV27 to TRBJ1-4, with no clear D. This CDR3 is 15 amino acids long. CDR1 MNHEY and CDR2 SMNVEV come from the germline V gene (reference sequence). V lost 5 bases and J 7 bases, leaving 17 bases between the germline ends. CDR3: CASSHIGLMGEKLFF. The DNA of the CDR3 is TGTGCCAGCAGTCACATAGGGTTGATGGGTGAAAAACTGTTTTTT.

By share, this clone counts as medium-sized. The CDR3 nucleotides read TGCAGCGTTAAGGGTGGGGACAGGTACACCGGGGAGCTGTTTTTT. Its protein is CSVKGGDRYTGELFF. This sequence joins TRBV29-1 and TRBJ2-2; 8 nucleotides match TRBD1. J lost 3 bases, V lost 5 bases, and 8 bases had no gene match. Looked up from germline, CDR1 is SQVTM and CDR2 is ANQGSEA. The CDR3 is made up of 15 amino acids.

CDR3 sequence (DNA): TGTGCCAGCAGCTTCCGACCGACAGGGGGCGTAGAGACCCAGTACTTC. Amino acid sequence: CASSFRPTGGVETQYF. The chain couples TRBV7-9 to TRBJ2-5; TRBD1 matches at 10 bases. The CDR3 extends over 16 amino acids. In germline, CDR1 is SEHNR, CDR2 FQNEAQ (reference sequence). V shed 3 bases and J 4 bases; nucleotides not matched to a gene: 8.

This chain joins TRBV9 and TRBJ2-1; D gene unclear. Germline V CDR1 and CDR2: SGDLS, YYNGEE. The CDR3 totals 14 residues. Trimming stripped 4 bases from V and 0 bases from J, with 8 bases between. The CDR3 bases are TGTGCCAGCAGCTCCTCAACCTCCTACAATGAGCAGTTCTTC. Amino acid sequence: CASSSSTSYNEQFF.

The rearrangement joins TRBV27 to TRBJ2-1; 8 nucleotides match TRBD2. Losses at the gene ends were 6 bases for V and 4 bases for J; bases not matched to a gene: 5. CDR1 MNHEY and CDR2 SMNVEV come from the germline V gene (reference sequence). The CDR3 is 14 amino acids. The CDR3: CASSLTGGYNEQFF. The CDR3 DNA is TGTGCCAGCAGCTTGACGGGGGGGTACAATGAGCAGTTCTTC.

The CDR3 sequence: CASSPRRSGAEQYF. The CDR3 DNA follows: TGTGCCAGCAGTCCCCGCAGGTCGGGGGCCGAGCAGTACTTC. This sequence joins TRBV28 and TRBJ2-7, with D possibly called TRBD1 or TRBD2 (6 bases each). CDR3 length equals 14 residues. Germline CDR1 reads MDHEN; CDR2 reads SYDVKM. V shed 5 bases and J shed 6 bases, with 17 bases lying between them.

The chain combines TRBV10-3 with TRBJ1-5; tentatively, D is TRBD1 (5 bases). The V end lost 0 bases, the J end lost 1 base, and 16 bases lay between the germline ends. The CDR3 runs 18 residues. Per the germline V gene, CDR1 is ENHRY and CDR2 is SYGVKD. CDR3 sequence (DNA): TGTGCCATCAGTGAGTCGATAGGGTGGGGCCAGAGCAATCAGCCCCAGCATTTT. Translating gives CAISESIGWGQSNQPQHF.

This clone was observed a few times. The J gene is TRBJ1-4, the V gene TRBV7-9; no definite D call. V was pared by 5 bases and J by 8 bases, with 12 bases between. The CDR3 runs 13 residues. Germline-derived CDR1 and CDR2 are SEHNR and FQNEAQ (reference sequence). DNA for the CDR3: TGTGCCAGCAGCCTTGGACTTGGGGAAAAACTGTTTTTT. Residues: CASSLGLGEKLFF.

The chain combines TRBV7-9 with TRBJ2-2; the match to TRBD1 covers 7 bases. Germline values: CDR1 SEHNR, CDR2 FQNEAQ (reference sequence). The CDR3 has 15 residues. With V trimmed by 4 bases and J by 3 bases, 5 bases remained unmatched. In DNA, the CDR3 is TGTGCCAGCAGCTCACAGGGGTTCTACACCGGGGAGCTGTTTTTT. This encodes CASSSQGFYTGELFF.

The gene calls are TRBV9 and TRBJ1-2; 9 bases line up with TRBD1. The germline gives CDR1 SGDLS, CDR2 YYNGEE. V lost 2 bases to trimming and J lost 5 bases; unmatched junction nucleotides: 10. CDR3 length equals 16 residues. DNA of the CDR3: TGTGCCAGCAGCGTGGGTCCAGACAGGGGGGTTTATGGCTACACCTTC. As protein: CASSVGPDRGVYGYTF. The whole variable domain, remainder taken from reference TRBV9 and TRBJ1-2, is DSGVTQTPKHLITATGQRVTLRCSPRSGDLSVYWYQQSLDQGLQFLIQYYNGEERAKGNILERFSAQQFPDLHSELNLSSLELGDSALYFCASSVGPDRGVYGYTFGSGTRLTVV.

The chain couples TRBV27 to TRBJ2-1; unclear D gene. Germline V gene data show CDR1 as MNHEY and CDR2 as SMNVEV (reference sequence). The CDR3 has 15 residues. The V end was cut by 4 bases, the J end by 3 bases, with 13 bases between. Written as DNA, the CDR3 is TGTGCCAGCAGTTCCGAGGAGAGTAACTACAATGAGCAGTTCTTC. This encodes CASSSEESNYNEQFF.

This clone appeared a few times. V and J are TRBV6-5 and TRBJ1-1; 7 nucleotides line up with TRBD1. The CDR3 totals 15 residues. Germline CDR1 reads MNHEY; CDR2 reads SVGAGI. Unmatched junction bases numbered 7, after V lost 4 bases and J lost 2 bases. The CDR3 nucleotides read TGTGCCAGCAGTTCCCGGGCAGGGGGAAACACTGAAGCTTTCTTT. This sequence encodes CASSSRAGGNTEAFF.

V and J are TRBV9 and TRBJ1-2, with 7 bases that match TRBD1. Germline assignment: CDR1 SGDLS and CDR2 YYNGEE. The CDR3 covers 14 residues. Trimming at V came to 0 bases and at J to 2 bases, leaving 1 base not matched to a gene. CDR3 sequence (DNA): TGTGCCAGCAGCGTAGGACAGGGCAACTATGGCTACACCTTC. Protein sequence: CASSVGQGNYGYTF.